The T cell receptor (beta chain) under discussion was sequenced for a study of beta chain features in type 1 diabetes. Study-wide findings and caveats: There was a moderate but significant shortening of TCRB CDR3s in all four CD4+ subsets of Type 1 diabetes patients.

The CDR3 has 14 residues. Germline CDR1 reads SEHNR; CDR2 reads FQNEAQ (reference sequence). J gave up 4 bases and V 6 bases, and 7 bases lay outside the gene matches. The entirety of the isolated RNA underwent reverse transcription, so expressed TCRB transcripts were sequenced. Sequencing used immunoSEQ multiplex PCR; TCRdb keeps in-frame clones, though not all of them. The sample records around 690,000 clones, under 15% being singletons. This clone was recorded a few times. Its antigen is not known. This clonotype originated in a man aged 25-45 years with type 1 diabetes. The chain is built from TRBV7-9 and TRBJ2-3; TRBD2 matches 7 bases. The specimen was naive CD4+ T cells from blood. In DNA form, the CDR3 reads TGTGCCAGCAGTCCTCAGCGGGGCGCAGATACGCAGTATTTT. The encoded protein is CASSPQRGADTQYF.